Each of the 4 T cell receptor gamma chains below was sequenced from the same sample in a study of gammadelta T cells in human blood. TCRdb reanalyzed the RT-PCR reads using CATT. Seen here are some 580 gamma-chain clones, about 3.4% observed once, and the top ten hold approximately 20%. Sequencing was performed on non-Vgamma9Vdelta2 gamma-delta T cells from adult blood. Every receptor here comes from a human donor.

This clone qualifies as medium-sized. The same CDR3 arises from other DNA sequences in this sample as well. The chain combines TRGV2 with TRGJ1 or TRGJ2. The V and J ends lost 0 bases and 1 base, in that order; junction bases with no gene match: 3. Per the germline V gene, CDR1 is EGSNGY and CDR2 is YDSYNSKV. The CDR3 sequence is 14 residues long. The CDR3 loop reads CATWDGPNYYKKLF. For the CDR3, the DNA is TGTGCCACCTGGGACGGGCCCAATTATTATAAGAAACTCTTT.

This clone is judged medium-sized. The V gene is TRGV3, the J gene TRGJ1 or TRGJ2. CDR1 is VTNTFY and CDR2 is YDVSTARD in the germline V gene (reference sequence). This CDR3 has 14 residues. V dropped 0 bases and J dropped 0; count of bases not matched to a gene: 2. The CDR3 sequence is CATWDRQNYYKKLF. The CDR3 DNA reads TGTGCCACCTGGGACAGGCAGAATTATTATAAGAAACTCTTT.

Sample share makes this clone large. This rearrangement joins TRGV4 to TRGJ1 or TRGJ2. The junction had 3 bases not matched to a gene; V was cut back by 0 bases and J by 4 bases. Germline loops: CDR1 EGSTGY, CDR2 YDSYTSSV. There are 13 residues in the CDR3. The CDR3 nucleotides are TGTGCCACCTGGGATGGGCCCTATTATAAGAAACTCTTT. Its translation: CATWDGPYYKKLF.

By sample fraction, this clone is medium-sized (0.01 to 0.1%). The gene calls are TRGV8 and TRGJP2. Germline V lookup: CDR1 VENAVY, CDR2 YDSYNSRV. This CDR3 comprises 18 residues. V gave up 6 bases and J gave up 0 bases; unmatched junction bases: 16. The CDR3 DNA reads TGTGCCACCTGGAAACGCCGGCATATATATAGTAGTGATTGGATCAAGACGTTT. It yields the protein CATWKRRHIYSSDWIKTF.